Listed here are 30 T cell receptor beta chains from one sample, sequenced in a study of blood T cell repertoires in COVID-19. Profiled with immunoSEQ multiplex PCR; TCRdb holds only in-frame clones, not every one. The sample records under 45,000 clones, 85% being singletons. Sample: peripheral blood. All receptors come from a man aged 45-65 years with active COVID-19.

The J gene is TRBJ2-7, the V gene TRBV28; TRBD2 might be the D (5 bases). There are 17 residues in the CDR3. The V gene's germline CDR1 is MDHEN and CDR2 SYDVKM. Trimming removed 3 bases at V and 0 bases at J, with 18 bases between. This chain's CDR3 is CASSFKGVEKSSYEQYF. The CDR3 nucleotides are TGTGCCAGCAGTTTCAAGGGAGTAGAAAAGAGCTCCTACGAGCAGTACTTC.

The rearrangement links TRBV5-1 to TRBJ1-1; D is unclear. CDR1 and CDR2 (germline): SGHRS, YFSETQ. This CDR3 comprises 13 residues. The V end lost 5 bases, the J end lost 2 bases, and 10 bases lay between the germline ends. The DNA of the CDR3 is TGCGCCAGCAGTTCACGACTTAACACTGAAGCTTTCTTT. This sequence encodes CASSSRLNTEAFF.

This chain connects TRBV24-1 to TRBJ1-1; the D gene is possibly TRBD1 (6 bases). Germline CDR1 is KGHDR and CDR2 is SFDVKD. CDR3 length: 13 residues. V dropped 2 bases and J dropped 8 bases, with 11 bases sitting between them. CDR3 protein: CATSDSPQGEAFF. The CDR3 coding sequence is TGTGCCACCAGTGATTCACCACAGGGCGAAGCTTTCTTT.

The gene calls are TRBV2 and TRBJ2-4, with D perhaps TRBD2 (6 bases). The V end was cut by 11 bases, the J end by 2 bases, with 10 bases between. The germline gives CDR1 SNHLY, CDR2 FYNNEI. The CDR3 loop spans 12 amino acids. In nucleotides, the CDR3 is TGTGCCGGGGGACTTACCAAAAACATTCAGTACTTC. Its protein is CAGGLTKNIQYF.

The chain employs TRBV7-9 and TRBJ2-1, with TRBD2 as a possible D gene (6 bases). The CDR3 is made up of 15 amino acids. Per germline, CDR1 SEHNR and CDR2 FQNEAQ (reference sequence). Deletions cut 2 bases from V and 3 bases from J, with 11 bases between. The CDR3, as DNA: TGTGCCAGCAGCTTATTTCCGGGAGTCTACAATGAGCAGTTCTTC. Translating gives CASSLFPGVYNEQFF.

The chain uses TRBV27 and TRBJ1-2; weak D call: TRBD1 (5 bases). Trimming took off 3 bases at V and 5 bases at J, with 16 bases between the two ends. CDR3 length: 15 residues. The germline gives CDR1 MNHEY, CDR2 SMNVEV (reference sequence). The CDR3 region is CASSFGQGGRYGYTF. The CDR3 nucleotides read TGTGCCAGCAGTTTCGGGCAGGGCGGTAGATATGGCTACACCTTC.

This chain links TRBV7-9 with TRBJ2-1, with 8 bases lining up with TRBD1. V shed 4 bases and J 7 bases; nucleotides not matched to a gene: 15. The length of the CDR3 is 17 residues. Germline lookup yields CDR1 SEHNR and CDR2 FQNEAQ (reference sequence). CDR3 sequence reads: CASSWGFGSGGMNEQFF. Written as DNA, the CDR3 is TGTGCCAGCAGCTGGGGCTTTGGGTCAGGGGGCATGAATGAGCAGTTCTTC. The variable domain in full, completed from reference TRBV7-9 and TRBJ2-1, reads DTGVSQNPRHKITKRGQNVTFRCDPISEHNRLYWYRQTLGQGPEFLTYFQNEAQLEKSRLLSDRFSAERPKGSFSTLEIQRTEQGDSAMYLCASSWGFGSGGMNEQFFGPGTRLTVL.

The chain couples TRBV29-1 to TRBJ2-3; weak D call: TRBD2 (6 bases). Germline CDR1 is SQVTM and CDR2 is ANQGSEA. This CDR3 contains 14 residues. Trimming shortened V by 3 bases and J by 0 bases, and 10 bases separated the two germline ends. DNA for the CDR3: TGCAGCGTTGAGCTAGCGCCTAGCACAGATACGCAGTATTTT. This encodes CSVELAPSTDTQYF.

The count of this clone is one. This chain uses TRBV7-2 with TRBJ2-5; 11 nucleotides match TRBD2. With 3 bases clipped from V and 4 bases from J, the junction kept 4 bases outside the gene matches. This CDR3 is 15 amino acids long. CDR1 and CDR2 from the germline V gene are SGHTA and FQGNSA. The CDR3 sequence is CASSLSGTSGETQYF. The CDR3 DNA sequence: TGTGCCAGCAGCTTGTCCGGGACTAGCGGAGAGACCCAGTACTTC.

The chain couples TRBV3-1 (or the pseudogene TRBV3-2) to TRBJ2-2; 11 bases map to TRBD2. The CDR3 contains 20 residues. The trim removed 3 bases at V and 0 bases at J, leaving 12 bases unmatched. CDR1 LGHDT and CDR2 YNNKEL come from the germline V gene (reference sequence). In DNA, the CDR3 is TGTGCCAGCAGCCAGGGACTTAGCGGGGGGGCCGCCGCGAACACCGGGGAGCTGTTTTTT. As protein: CASSQGLSGGAAANTGELFF.

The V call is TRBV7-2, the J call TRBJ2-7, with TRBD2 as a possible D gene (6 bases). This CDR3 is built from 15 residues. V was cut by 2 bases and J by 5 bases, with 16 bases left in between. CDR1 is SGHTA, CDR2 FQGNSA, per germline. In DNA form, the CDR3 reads TGTGCCAGCAGCTTACTGACTAGAGCATCCCACGAGCAGTACTTC. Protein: CASSLLTRASHEQYF.

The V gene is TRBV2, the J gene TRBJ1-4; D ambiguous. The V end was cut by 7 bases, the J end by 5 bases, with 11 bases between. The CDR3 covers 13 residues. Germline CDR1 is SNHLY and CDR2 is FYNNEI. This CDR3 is CASTPGLNEKLFF. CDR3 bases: TGTGCCAGCACTCCGGGGTTAAATGAAAAACTGTTTTTT.

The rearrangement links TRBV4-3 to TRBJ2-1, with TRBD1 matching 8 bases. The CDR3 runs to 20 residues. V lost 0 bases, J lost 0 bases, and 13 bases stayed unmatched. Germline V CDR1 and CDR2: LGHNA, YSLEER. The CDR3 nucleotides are TGCGCCAGCAGCCAAGATCCGGGGACAGGAGGACCCCGCTCCTACAATGAGCAGTTCTTC. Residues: CASSQDPGTGGPRSYNEQFF.

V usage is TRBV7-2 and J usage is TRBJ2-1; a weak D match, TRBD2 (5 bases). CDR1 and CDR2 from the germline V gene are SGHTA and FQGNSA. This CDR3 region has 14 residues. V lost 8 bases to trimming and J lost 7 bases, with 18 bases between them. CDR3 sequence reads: CASQLAGMRNEQFF. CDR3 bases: TGTGCCAGCCAGCTGGCGGGCATGCGGAATGAGCAGTTCTTC.

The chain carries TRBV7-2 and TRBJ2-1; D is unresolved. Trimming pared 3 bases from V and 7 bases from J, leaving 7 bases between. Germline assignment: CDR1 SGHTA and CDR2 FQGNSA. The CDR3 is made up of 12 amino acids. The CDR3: CASSFLRNEQFF. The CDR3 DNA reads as TGTGCCAGCAGCTTTCTTCGTAATGAGCAGTTCTTC.

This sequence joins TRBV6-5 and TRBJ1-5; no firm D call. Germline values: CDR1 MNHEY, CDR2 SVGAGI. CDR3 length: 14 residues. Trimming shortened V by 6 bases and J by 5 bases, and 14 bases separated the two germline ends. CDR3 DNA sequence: TGTGCCAGCAGGCCCGTACGGGAGGATCAGCCCCAGCATTTT. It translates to CASRPVREDQPQHF.

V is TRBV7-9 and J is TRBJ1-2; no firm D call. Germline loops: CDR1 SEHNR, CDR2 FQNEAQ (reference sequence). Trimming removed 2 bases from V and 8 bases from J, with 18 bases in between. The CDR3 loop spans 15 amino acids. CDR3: CASSLHGSPSRGYTF. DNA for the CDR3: TGTGCCAGCAGCTTACACGGGTCCCCTTCAAGAGGCTACACCTTC. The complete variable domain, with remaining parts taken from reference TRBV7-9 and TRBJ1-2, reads DTGVSQNPRHKITKRGQNVTFRCDPISEHNRLYWYRQTLGQGPEFLTYFQNEAQLEKSRLLSDRFSAERPKGSFSTLEIQRTEQGDSAMYLCASSLHGSPSRGYTFGSGTRLTVV.

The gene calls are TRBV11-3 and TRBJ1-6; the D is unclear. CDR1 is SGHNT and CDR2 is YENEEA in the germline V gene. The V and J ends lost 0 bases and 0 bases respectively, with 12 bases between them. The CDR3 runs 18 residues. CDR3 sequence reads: CASSLDGPSSSYNSPLHF. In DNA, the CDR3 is TGTGCCAGCAGCTTAGATGGGCCTTCAAGCTCCTATAATTCACCCCTCCACTTT.

This CDR3 reads CASSETGGAYNEQFF. In DNA, the CDR3 is TGTGCCAGCAGTGAAACAGGGGGCGCCTACAATGAGCAGTTCTTC. The V and J genes are TRBV6-1 and TRBJ2-1; 9 bases are shared with TRBD1. The J segment lost 2 bases and the V segment lost 2 bases, leaving 1 base of the junction unmatched. Germline CDR1 is MNHNS and CDR2 is SASEGT. The CDR3 sequence is 15 residues long.

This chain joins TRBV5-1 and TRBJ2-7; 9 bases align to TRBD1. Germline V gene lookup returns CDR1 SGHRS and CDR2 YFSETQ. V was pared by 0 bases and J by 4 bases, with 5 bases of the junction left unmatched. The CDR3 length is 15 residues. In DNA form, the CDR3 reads TGCGCCAGCAGCTTGGAACAGGGGGCGGGATACGAGCAGTACTTC. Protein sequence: CASSLEQGAGYEQYF.

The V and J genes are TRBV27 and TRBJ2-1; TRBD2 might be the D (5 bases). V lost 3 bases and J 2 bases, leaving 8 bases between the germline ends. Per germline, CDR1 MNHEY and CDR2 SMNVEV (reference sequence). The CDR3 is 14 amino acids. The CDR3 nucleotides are TGTGCCAGCAGTTTTGAGCGGCCCTACAATGAGCAGTTCTTC. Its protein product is CASSFERPYNEQFF.

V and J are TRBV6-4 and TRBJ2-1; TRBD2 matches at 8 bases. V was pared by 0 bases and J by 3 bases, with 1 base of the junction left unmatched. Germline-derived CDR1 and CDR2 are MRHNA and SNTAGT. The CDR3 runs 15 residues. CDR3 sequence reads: CASSDSGGGYNEQFF. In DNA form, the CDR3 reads TGTGCCAGCAGTGACTCCGGGGGGGGCTACAATGAGCAGTTCTTC.

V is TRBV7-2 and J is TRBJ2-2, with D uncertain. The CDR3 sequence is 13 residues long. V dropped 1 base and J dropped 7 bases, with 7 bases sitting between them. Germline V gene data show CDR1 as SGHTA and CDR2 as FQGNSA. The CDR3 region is CASSLGRRGELFF. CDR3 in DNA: TGTGCCAGCAGCTTAGGGCGGCGCGGGGAGCTGTTTTTT.

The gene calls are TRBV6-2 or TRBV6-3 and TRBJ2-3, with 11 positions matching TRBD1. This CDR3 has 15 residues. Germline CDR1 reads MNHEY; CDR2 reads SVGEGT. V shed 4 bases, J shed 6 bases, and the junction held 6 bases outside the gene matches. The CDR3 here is CASSSRTGGRDTQYF. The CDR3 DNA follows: TGTGCCAGCAGTTCCCGGACAGGGGGCAGGGATACGCAGTATTTT.

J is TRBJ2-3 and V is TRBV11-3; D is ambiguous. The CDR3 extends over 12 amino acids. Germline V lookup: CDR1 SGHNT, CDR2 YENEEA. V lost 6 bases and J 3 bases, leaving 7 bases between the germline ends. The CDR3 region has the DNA TGTGCCAGCAGGGGCAGGACAGATACGCAGTATTTT. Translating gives CASRGRTDTQYF.

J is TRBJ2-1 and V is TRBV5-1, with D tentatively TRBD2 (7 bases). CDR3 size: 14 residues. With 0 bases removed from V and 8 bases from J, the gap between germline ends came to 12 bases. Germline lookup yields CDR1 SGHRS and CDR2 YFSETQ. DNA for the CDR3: TGCGCCAGCAGCTTGGCGGGCGGGGGCCATGAGCAGTTCTTC. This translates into CASSLAGGGHEQFF.

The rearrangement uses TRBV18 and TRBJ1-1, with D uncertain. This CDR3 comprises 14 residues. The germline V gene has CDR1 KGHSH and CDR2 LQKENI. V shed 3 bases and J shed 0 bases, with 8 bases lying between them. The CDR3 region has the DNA TGTGCCAGCTCACCCCTGGCTGTGAACACTGAAGCTTTCTTT. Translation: CASSPLAVNTEAFF.

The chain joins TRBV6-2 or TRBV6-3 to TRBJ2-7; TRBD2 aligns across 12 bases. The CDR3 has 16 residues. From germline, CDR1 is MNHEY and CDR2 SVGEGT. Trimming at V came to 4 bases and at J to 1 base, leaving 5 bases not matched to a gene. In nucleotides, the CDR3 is TGTGCCAGCAGTTCCGAGACTAGCGGGAGATCCTACGAGCAGTACTTC. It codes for CASSSETSGRSYEQYF.

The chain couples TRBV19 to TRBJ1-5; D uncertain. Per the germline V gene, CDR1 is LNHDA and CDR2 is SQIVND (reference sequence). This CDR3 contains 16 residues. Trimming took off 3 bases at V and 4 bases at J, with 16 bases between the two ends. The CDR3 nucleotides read TGTGCCAGTAGTATTAGTTTGGCAGCCAGGAATCAGCCCCAGCATTTT. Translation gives CASSISLAARNQPQHF.

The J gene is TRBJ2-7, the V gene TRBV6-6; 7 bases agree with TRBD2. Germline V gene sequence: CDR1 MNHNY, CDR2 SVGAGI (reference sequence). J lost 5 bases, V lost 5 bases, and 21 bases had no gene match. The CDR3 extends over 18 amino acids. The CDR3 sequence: CASSRALGGGLSGNEQYF. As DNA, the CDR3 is TGTGCCAGCAGTCGGGCTCTGGGGGGGGGTCTAAGTGGCAACGAGCAGTACTTC.